The TCR beta chain described here comes from a study of T cell responses to AZD1222 COVID-19 vaccine. Overall study findings and caveats: Seropositive at baseline were only six or seven AZD1222 recipients.

V was pared by 5 bases and J by 4 bases, with 7 bases of the junction left unmatched. Germline V lookup: CDR1 SGHTA, CDR2 FQGNSA. This CDR3 region has 15 residues. Using immunoSEQ multiplex PCR, the repertoire was profiled, and TCRdb retains in-frame clones only, with some absent. The sample records approximately 100,000 clones, 90% being singletons. With regard to this clone: Its antigen is undetermined.

Doses given second, at about 4 or about 12 weeks, were pooled. The chain joins TRBV7-2 to TRBJ2-1, with TRBD2 matching over 8 bases. The sequences come from peripheral blood, collected 28 days after the second AZD1222 dose. This sequence was found in an adult who received the AZD1222 COVID-19 vaccine. The DNA for the CDR3 is TGTGCCAGCAGCGGCAGGAGCGGGGGTTACAATGAGCAGTTCTTC. Translating it yields CASSGRSGGYNEQFF.